This T cell receptor beta chain was sequenced for a study of CD8 T cells in ankylosing spondylitis. This clonotype was picked up many times. Its target is not known. Study-wide points: Ankylosing spondylitis blood appeared to be characterized by a TCR beta motif of about eight highly homologous variants. Disease-linked clones were found to be CD8+ and relatively rare in peripheral blood. Matched synovial fluid from ankylosing spondylitis patients was reported to be enriched for disease-linked clones.

V dropped 0 bases and J dropped 0 bases, with 15 bases sitting between them. The CDR3 is 17 amino acids. Germline V gene sequence: CDR1 SGDLS, CDR2 YYNGEE. The authors made TCR beta libraries by quantitative 5'-RACE with molecular barcodes. One entry per CDR3 protein, called by TCRdb with MiXCR from the 5' RACE reads. The repertoire holds 150,000 to 200,000 distinct CDR3 sequences, with about 20% as singletons. The sequence came from a male donor aged 10-30 years with ankylosing spondylitis or in good health (not recorded which). This sequence joins TRBV9 and TRBJ2-5; no clear D. Input material: blood, either unsorted or a sorted T cell fraction (not recorded which). CDR3 sequence (DNA): TGTGCCAGCAGCGTAGGGGCCGGGCCCCCGTACCAAGAGACCCAGTACTTC. Its translation is CASSVGAGPPYQETQYF.